This paragraph covers one T cell receptor (beta chain) sequence. The CDR3 runs to 13 residues. In germline, CDR1 is SQVTM, CDR2 ANQGSEA. With 7 bases removed from V and 2 bases from J, the gap between germline ends came to 11 bases. RNA, at roughly 0.45 to 1 ug, was reverse transcribed with random hexamers. One entry per CDR3 protein, called by TCRdb with MiXCR from the immunoSEQ multiplex PCR reads. The sample contains about 300,000 distinct CDR3 sequences, 65% to 90% of which appear only once. While CD8+ and CD4+ T cells were isolated negatively, TEMRA cells were enriched by FACS. The data were taken from a study of CD8 T cells in Susac syndrome.

Sequences were obtained from CD8+ T cells from PBMCs. The chain combines TRBV29-1 with TRBJ2-2; tentatively, D is TRBD2 (5 bases). This receptor was taken from a human donor with multiple sclerosis. CDR3 coding DNA: TGCAGCGCAACGGACTCTAACACCGGGGAGCTGTTTTTT. Amino acid sequence: CSATDSNTGELFF.